This is a list of T cell receptor beta chains from one sample in a study of T cell repertoires in cytomegalovirus infection. TCRdb called the reads again in MiXCR, with one record for every CDR3 protein. The sample contains around 190,000 distinct CDR3 sequences, about an eighth of which appear only once. What was sequenced was PBMCs. The receptors were gathered from a human donor in good health (CMV status not recorded). Some clones in this sample may be carry-over from other donors' samples. Both conserved end residues are part of each CDR3. The D gene is left open where the match is weak. A row's size may be missing; if present it is once, few, many or a size class.

TRBV6-6	TRBD1	few	TRBJ2-2	TGTGCCAGCAGTTTGACAGGGTACACCGGGGAGCTGTTTTTT	CASSLTGYTGELFF
TRBV29-1	.	.	TRBJ1-1	TGCAGCGTTACTCCGGGGTTGAACACTGAAGCTTTCTTT	CSVTPGLNTEAFF
TRBV6-2/TRBV6-3	.	few	TRBJ1-2	TGTGCCAGCAGTTACCGTAGCAGGGAGTACGGCTACACCTTC	CASSYRSREYGYTF
TRBV15	.	few	TRBJ2-1	TGTGCCACCAGCAGAGATGGGACCGACCCCTACAATGAGCAGTTCTTC	CATSRDGTDPYNEQFF
TRBV12-3/TRBV12-4	.	many	TRBJ2-1	TGTGCCAGCAGCCCACAGGGACCTCATCAGTTCTTC	CASSPQGPHQFF
TRBV6-2/TRBV6-3	.	.	TRBJ2-5	TGTGCCAGCAGTTACTCGACATGGGCGGTCGGAGAGACCCAGTACTTC	CASSYSTWAVGETQYF
TRBV6-4	.	.	TRBJ1-5	TGTGCCAGCAGTGACTCCGTCGCGGGGGTTTGTTGCAATCCGCCACAGCATTTT	CASSDSVAGVCCNPPQHF
TRBV6-2/TRBV6-3	.	few	TRBJ2-7	TGTGCCAGCAGCCCGCCGAAATTATTCCACGAGCAGTACTTC	CASSPPKLFHEQYF
TRBV29-1	.	.	TRBJ1-1	TGCAGCGTTGTAGCAGCTACAAAGGATACTGAAGCTTTCTTT	CSVVAATKDTEAFF
TRBV7-9	.	many	TRBJ1-6	TGTGCCAGCAGCGCAGGGAGCTCCTATAATTCACCCCTCCACTTT	CASSAGSSYNSPLHF
TRBV6-1	.	.	TRBJ2-7	TGTGCCAGCGTTTACTTGAGCGAGCAGTACTTC	CASVYLSEQYF
TRBV7-8	.	many	TRBJ2-1	TGTGCCAGCAGCCAGGGGCATGAGCAGTTCTTC	CASSQGHEQFF
TRBV7-8	.	many	TRBJ2-1	TGTGCCAGCAGCTTTCGACAGCGGTACAATGAGCAGTTCTTC	CASSFRQRYNEQFF
TRBV7-9	.	.	TRBJ1-1	TGTGCCAGCAGCTTCGGGGGAGCTGAAGCTTTCTTT	CASSFGGAEAFF
TRBV6-2/TRBV6-3	.	.	TRBJ2-5	TGTGCCAGCAGTCGCTACAGGGCTCTACAAGAGACCCAGTACTTC	CASSRYRALQETQYF
TRBV24-1	.	.	TRBJ2-2	TGTGCCACCAAGGGGGTAGGCACCGGGGAGCTGTTTTTT	CATKGVGTGELFF
TRBV6-1	.	many	TRBJ2-2	TGTGCCAGCAGTGAGGGAGGACTCCCGGGGCTGTTTTTT	CASSEGGLPGLFF
TRBV20-1	.	.	TRBJ2-7	TGCAGTGCTAGAGATCAGGGCGAGCAGTACTTC	CSARDQGEQYF
TRBV7-8	.	many	TRBJ2-7	TGTGCCAGCAGCTTCCGCGGGCAGGCTTCTTACTCCTACGAGCAGTACTTC	CASSFRGQASYSYEQYF
TRBV28	.	many	TRBJ1-2	TGTGCCAGCAGGGACCTGGACCGCCATGGCTACACCTTC	CASRDLDRHGYTF
TRBV7-2	.	many	TRBJ1-5	TGTGCCAGCAGCACCCGGACCCTCGCCCCTGGAAGCAATCAGCCCCAGCATTTT	CASSTRTLAPGSNQPQHF
TRBV7-8	.	many	TRBJ2-2	TGTGCCAGCAGCTTCGGCAGCACCGGGGAGCTGTTTTTT	CASSFGSTGELFF
TRBV10-3	TRBD2	once	TRBJ2-1	TGTGCCATCAGCGCGACTAGCGAAGGTGAGCAGTTCTTC	CAISATSEGEQFF
TRBV6-6	.	.	TRBJ2-2	TGTGCCAGCACCCCGCTCCCAATTCGCGGATACACCGGGGAGCTGTTTTTT	CASTPLPIRGYTGELFF
TRBV5-1	.	few	TRBJ2-2	TGCGCCAGCTTGGACAAACCGAACACCGGGGAGCTGTTTTTT	CASLDKPNTGELFF
TRBV7-6	.	many	TRBJ2-6	TGTGCCAGCAGCCCAAGCGGAGGGGCCAACGTCCTGACTTTC	CASSPSGGANVLTF
TRBV28	.	many	TRBJ2-3	TGTGCCAGCGGAAGACCCCGAACCACAGATACGCAGTATTTT	CASGRPRTTDTQYF
TRBV6-4	.	many	TRBJ2-6	TGTGCCAGCAGTGTACAGTCTGGGGCCAACGTCCTGACTTTC	CASSVQSGANVLTF
TRBV7-2	.	many	TRBJ1-1	TGTGCCAGCAGCCCGTGGGAGGGGTACACTGAAGCTTTCTTT	CASSPWEGYTEAFF
TRBV4-1	.	many	TRBJ2-3	TGCGCCAGCAGCCAAGATGTGAGGAGTCCGAGGGATACGCAGTATTTT	CASSQDVRSPRDTQYF
TRBV7-3	.	many	TRBJ1-6	TGTGCCAGCAGCCTGACAGGAGCCTATAATTCACCCCTCCACTTT	CASSLTGAYNSPLHF
TRBV28	TRBD1	few	TRBJ1-5	TGTGCCAGCAGTACGGACAGGGGTAATCAGCCCCAGCATTTT	CASSTDRGNQPQHF
TRBV7-9	TRBD2	.	TRBJ2-7	TGTGCCAGCAGCTACGCCCCAACTAGCGGGAGAGGATACGAGCAGTACTTC	CASSYAPTSGRGYEQYF
TRBV6-5	.	.	TRBJ2-1	TGTGCCAGCACCAAAGAAGGGCCATACAATGAGCAGTTCTTC	CASTKEGPYNEQFF
TRBV29-1	.	many	TRBJ1-2	TGCAGCGTTGGAGGCGGACCCTATGGCTACACCTTC	CSVGGGPYGYTF